A selection of T cell receptor beta chains follows, all from one sample in a study of circulating and synovial CD4+ cells in juvenile arthritis. Sequencing used immunoSEQ multiplex PCR; TCRdb keeps in-frame clones, though not all of them. In the table there are roughly 33,000 clones, nearly 95% of which are singletons. Sequencing used CD4+ T cells from blood. All receptors come from a human donor with juvenile idiopathic arthritis. Both conserved end residues are part of each CDR3. A D gene is named only where the DNA matches it firmly. Clone size is stated in some rows and not others, as once, few, many or a class when expanded.

j_call v_call d_call clone_size cdr3_aa cdr3_nt
TRBJ2-7 TRBV6-5 - - CASSYASRSVSEQYF TGTGCCAGCAGTTACGCTTCCAGGTCCGTATCCGAGCAGTACTTC
TRBJ2-3 TRBV18 - - CASSETRAISTDTQYF TGTGCCAGCTCAGAAACGAGGGCGATTAGCACAGATACGCAGTATTTT
TRBJ1-1 TRBV5-1 - - CASSFEDSNPNTEAFF TGCGCCAGCAGCTTCGAGGACAGCAACCCGAACACTGAAGCTTTCTTT
TRBJ1-1 TRBV2 - - CASAIGTSQNTEAFF TGTGCCAGCGCGATCGGGACATCCCAGAACACTGAAGCTTTCTTT
TRBJ2-5 TRBV7-2 TRBD2 - CASSLSRDYETQYF TGTGCCAGCAGCTTAAGCCGGGACTATGAGACCCAGTACTTC
TRBJ2-1 TRBV5-5 TRBD1 - CASCAGTGPYNEQFF TGTGCCAGCTGCGCAGGGACAGGCCCCTACAATGAGCAGTTCTTC
TRBJ2-7 TRBV10-2 TRBD2 once CASSEWVAGYSYEQYF TGCGCCAGCAGTGAGTGGGTAGCGGGATACTCCTACGAGCAGTACTTC
TRBJ1-2 TRBV5-4 - - CASSQDLSPARGYTF TGTGCCAGCAGCCAAGATTTGAGCCCAGCGCGTGGCTACACCTTC
TRBJ1-2 TRBV27 - - CASSLSGGERDYGYTF TGTGCCAGCAGTTTATCGGGGGGTGAGAGGGACTATGGCTACACCTTC
TRBJ2-7 TRBV6-5 - - CASSRTQQGYEQYF TGTGCCAGCAGTCGGACTCAACAGGGCTACGAGCAGTACTTC
TRBJ2-1 TRBV19 - once CASSNRDNEQFF TGTGCCAGTAGTAACCGGGACAATGAGCAGTTCTTC
TRBJ2-5 TRBV18 - - CASSPQRQGPSGEETQYF TGTGCCAGCTCACCTCAACGCCAGGGGCCTAGCGGTGAAGAGACCCAGTACTTC
TRBJ1-2 TRBV28 TRBD1 - CASSLSGRGLNGYTF TGTGCCAGCAGTTTATCGGGCAGGGGGCTTAATGGCTACACCTTC
TRBJ2-7 TRBV27 - once CASSPLASGTPYEQYF TGTGCCAGCAGTCCATTAGCCTCGGGTACTCCCTACGAGCAGTACTTC
TRBJ2-5 TRBV7-3 - - CASSLEAGRTKTQYF TGTGCCAGCAGCTTAGAGGCAGGGCGTACAAAGACCCAGTACTTC
TRBJ2-7 TRBV6-5 TRBD1 - CASSPDRLSYEQYF TGTGCCAGCAGTCCGGACAGGCTTAGTTACGAGCAGTACTTC
TRBJ1-2 TRBV10-3 - - CAISVEGWNYGYTF TGTGCCATCAGTGTCGAGGGATGGAACTATGGCTACACCTTC
TRBJ1-2 TRBV28 - - CASSLGFGGYGYTF TGTGCCAGCAGTTTGGGCTTCGGGGGCTATGGCTACACCTTC
TRBJ2-3 TRBV4-1 - - CASSQPRGADTQYF TGCGCCAGCAGCCAACCCAGGGGCGCAGATACGCAGTATTTT
TRBJ1-5 TRBV7-9 TRBD1 - CASSLAGTGDQPQHF TGTGCCAGCAGCTTGGCCGGGACAGGGGACCAGCCCCAGCATTTT
TRBJ1-1 TRBV4-2 - - CASSQERNTEAFF TGTGCCAGCAGCCAAGAGAGGAACACTGAAGCTTTCTTT
TRBJ1-1 TRBV30 TRBD1 - CAWSFQGASTEAFF TGTGCCTGGAGCTTCCAGGGGGCGAGCACTGAAGCTTTCTTT
TRBJ1-2 TRBV11-2 - - CASSLGGYGGYTF TGTGCCAGCAGCTTAGGGGGCTATGGTGGCTACACCTTC
TRBJ2-2 TRBV6-5 - - CASRTGNTGELFF TGTGCCAGCAGGACAGGGAACACCGGGGAGCTGTTTTTT
TRBJ2-3 TRBV18 - - CASSPGHGGDTDTQYF TGTGCCAGCTCACCGGGCCATGGCGGGGACACAGATACGCAGTATTTT
TRBJ2-1 TRBV28 TRBD1 - CASFRGRGYNEQFF TGTGCCTCATTCAGGGGGCGGGGTTACAATGAGCAGTTCTTC
TRBJ1-2 TRBV19 TRBD1 - CASGQGGRSGYTF TGTGCCAGTGGACAGGGCGGAAGGAGTGGCTACACCTTC
TRBJ1-6 TRBV25-1 - - CASSDLGGTVAPLHF TGTGCCAGCAGTGACTTAGGCGGGACCGTGGCGCCCCTCCACTTT
TRBJ2-7 TRBV2 - - CASSGKYSYEQYF TGTGCCAGCAGTGGCAAGTACTCCTACGAGCAGTACTTC
TRBJ2-2 TRBV7-3 TRBD1 - CASSLHGTGGTGELFF TGTGCCAGCAGCTTACACGGGACAGGGGGCACCGGGGAGCTGTTTTTT
TRBJ1-6 TRBV11-2 - - CASSLEGQGFSPLHF TGTGCCAGCAGCTTAGAGGGTCAGGGCTTCTCACCCCTCCACTTT
TRBJ2-2 TRBV10-3 - - CAISDPTGLNTGELFF TGTGCCATCAGTGACCCGACAGGATTGAACACCGGGGAGCTGTTTTTT
TRBJ1-5 TRBV18 TRBD1 - CASSPRDRGQPQHF TGTGCCAGCTCCCCCCGGGACAGGGGTCAGCCCCAGCATTTT
TRBJ1-4 TRBV6-5 - - CASRRTPTNEKLFF TGTGCCAGCAGAAGGACACCAACTAATGAAAAACTGTTTTTT
TRBJ1-2 TRBV5-4 TRBD1 once CASSSRGPDYGYTF TGTGCCAGCAGCTCCAGGGGGCCAGACTATGGCTACACCTTC
TRBJ2-1 TRBV5-1 TRBD2 - CASSLAGGNYNEQFF TGCGCCAGCAGCCTAGCGGGGGGGAACTACAATGAGCAGTTCTTC
TRBJ1-2 TRBV25-1 TRBD1 - CASSEKGAYEGGYTF TGTGCCAGCAGTGAGAAGGGGGCGTATGAGGGGGGCTACACCTTC
TRBJ2-3 TRBV6-1 - - CASSEILVAQYF TGTGCCAGCAGTGAAATTTTAGTAGCGCAGTATTTT
TRBJ1-1 TRBV13 - - CASSLGGRDFSTEAFF TGTGCCAGCAGCTTAGGAGGCCGGGACTTCTCTACTGAAGCTTTCTTT
TRBJ2-7 TRBV4-1 - - CASSQVLLGALHEQYF TGCGCCAGCAGCCAAGTGCTATTAGGGGCCCTCCACGAGCAGTACTTC
TRBJ1-2 TRBV27 TRBD1 once CASSLGTDPNYGYTF TGTGCCAGCAGCCTTGGGACAGATCCTAACTATGGCTACACCTTC
TRBJ2-2 TRBV5-4 - - CASSLAHLGELFF TGTGCCAGCAGCTTGGCGCACTTGGGGGAGCTGTTTTTT
TRBJ2-1 TRBV19 TRBD2 - CASSPGLAGTLYNEQFF TGTGCCAGTAGTCCCGGACTAGCGGGAACGTTATACAATGAGCAGTTCTTC
TRBJ1-1 TRBV2 - - CASTIEGPTPNTEAFF TGTGCCAGCACCATTGAGGGTCCAACTCCGAACACTGAAGCTTTCTTT
TRBJ2-7 TRBV30 - - CAWMEQGVNEQYF TGTGCCTGGATGGAGCAGGGTGTAAACGAGCAGTACTTC
TRBJ2-2 TRBV27 - - CASSLYRGTGELFF TGTGCCAGCAGTTTATATAGGGGGACCGGGGAGCTGTTTTTT
TRBJ2-2 TRBV19 - - CASSDQGNAGELFF TGTGCCAGTAGTGATCAGGGGAATGCCGGGGAGCTGTTTTTT
TRBJ1-1 TRBV18 - - CASSPPGRSTEAFF TGTGCCAGCTCACCACCCGGGAGGAGCACTGAAGCTTTCTTT
TRBJ2-1 TRBV6-6 - - CASSYSAGWGNEQFF TGTGCCAGCAGTTACTCGGCGGGGTGGGGGAATGAGCAGTTCTTC
TRBJ1-6 TRBV7-6 - - CASSQNPNSPLHF TGTGCCAGCAGCCAAAACCCTAATTCCCCCCTCCACTTT
TRBJ2-7 TRBV27 TRBD2 - CASSGGTSGGAFRAYEQYF TGTGCCAGCAGTGGGGGGACTAGCGGGGGGGCCTTTCGGGCCTACGAGCAGTACTTC
TRBJ1-1 TRBV27 - - CATLKTGSQVHMNTEAFF TGTGCCACCCTAAAAACAGGTTCTCAAGTTCACATGAACACTGAAGCTTTCTTT
TRBJ2-4 TRBV19 TRBD2 - CASSMDGGLAKNIQYF TGTGCCAGTAGTATGGACGGGGGGTTGGCCAAAAACATTCAGTACTTC
TRBJ2-2 TRBV11-3 TRBD2 - CASSESRGGTGELFF TGTGCCAGCAGCGAATCCCGGGGGGGCACCGGGGAGCTGTTTTTT
TRBJ2-5 TRBV27 - - CASSFAGSGETQYF TGTGCCAGCAGCTTTGCAGGGTCTGGGGAGACCCAGTACTTC